Following are 28 T cell receptor beta chains from one sample sequenced in a study of shared clonotypes between healthy human individuals. TCRdb keeps only in-frame clones here, not all; method: immunoSEQ multiplex PCR. The data show roughly 1,800,000 clones, roughly 94% seen once. Naive CD8 isolation took CD45RO-negative cells positively selected for CCR7 and excluded terminally differentiated effector memory CD45RA+ cells. The sequenced sample consisted of naive CD8+ T cells sorted from blood. These receptor sequences come from a young man in good health.

The chain has TRBV7-9 and TRBJ2-4; TRBD2 matches at 15 bases. Germline V gene sequence: CDR1 SEHNR, CDR2 FQNEAQ (reference sequence). The ends lost 5 bases at V and 8 bases at J; junction bases unmatched: 16. This CDR3 is built from 19 residues. The CDR3 loop reads CASSRTSGRAGVNAYIQYF. The CDR3, as DNA: TGTGCCAGCAGCCGGACTAGCGGGAGGGCCGGGGTAAATGCGTACATTCAGTACTTC.

This rearrangement joins TRBV18 to TRBJ2-3; possible D gene TRBD2, 5 bases. The CDR3 is 18 residues long. Germline CDR1 and CDR2: KGHSH and LQKENI. V lost 0 bases and J 0 bases, leaving 16 bases between the germline ends. The DNA of the CDR3 is TGTGCCAGCTCACCACCGGGCTCAGCGGAACCTAGCACAGATACGCAGTATTTT. Protein sequence: CASSPPGSAEPSTDTQYF.

A single count supports this clone. The chain is built from TRBV13 and TRBJ2-1, with 11 bases fitting TRBD2. The V gene's germline CDR1 is PRHDT and CDR2 FYEKMQ (reference sequence). This CDR3 comprises 16 residues. V trimming: 5 bases; J trimming: 4 bases; junction bases outside the gene matches: 7. Written as DNA, the CDR3 is TGTGCCAGCAGCGCTTCCGGGACTAGCGGATACAATGAGCAGTTCTTC. This gives the protein CASSASGTSGYNEQFF. The full variable domain, its missing parts supplied by reference TRBV13 and TRBJ2-1, is AAGVIQSPRHLIKEKRETATLKCYPIPRHDTVYWYQQGPGQDPQFLISFYEKMQSDKGSIPDRFSAQQFSDYHSELNMSSLELGDSALYFCASSASGTSGYNEQFFGPGTRLTVL.

This chain joins TRBV30 and TRBJ2-7; 9 nucleotides align to TRBD1. Germline V gene lookup returns CDR1 GTSNPN and CDR2 SVGIG (reference sequence). This CDR3 spans 15 amino acids. The junction had 5 bases not matched to a gene; V was cut back by 2 bases and J by 0 bases. The DNA for the CDR3 is TGTGCCTGGAGTCGCGGGACAGGGAGCTCCTACGAGCAGTACTTC. Translating gives CAWSRGTGSSYEQYF.

This clone has just a few counts. The gene calls are TRBV7-3 and TRBJ1-6, with TRBD1 identical over 7 bases. Trimming at V came to 4 bases and at J to 7 bases, leaving 1 base not matched to a gene. This CDR3 has 13 residues. Germline V gene lookup returns CDR1 SGHTA and CDR2 FQGTGA. CDR3 sequence (DNA): TGTGCCAGCAGCTGGGACAGCAATTCACCCCTCCACTTT. This translates into CASSWDSNSPLHF.

Regarding this clone: This sample also contains other DNA sequences that code for the same CDR3. The V call is TRBV6-5, the J call TRBJ2-7, with TRBD1 identical over 8 bases. Per germline, CDR1 MNHEY and CDR2 SVGAGI. This CDR3 has 14 amino acids. The J segment lost 3 bases and the V segment lost 5 bases, leaving 6 bases of the junction unmatched. For the CDR3, the DNA is TGTGCCAGCAGTCCTGGACAGGGAAGCTACGAGCAGTACTTC. Translating gives CASSPGQGSYEQYF.

Notes on this clone: Additional DNA sequences in this sample encode the identical CDR3. The V and J genes are TRBV29-1 and TRBJ2-1; D gene unclear. There are 12 residues in the CDR3. The ends were cut back, 3 bases at V and 6 bases at J, with 9 bases in the middle. Germline assignment: CDR1 SQVTM and CDR2 ANQGSEA. The CDR3 loop reads CSVETWGNEQFF. CDR3 coding DNA: TGCAGCGTTGAGACGTGGGGCAATGAGCAGTTCTTC.

The chain combines TRBV6-1 with TRBJ2-7, with TRBD2 matching over 9 bases. Looked up from germline, CDR1 is MNHNS and CDR2 is SASEGT. This CDR3 contains 15 residues. The trim removed 3 bases at V and 4 bases at J, leaving 7 bases unmatched. CDR3 sequence (DNA): TGTGCCAGCAGTGAGGCCGCGGGGGGGTCTTACGAGCAGTACTTC. Translating gives CASSEAAGGSYEQYF.

The chain employs TRBV4-1 and TRBJ2-1; D may be TRBD1 or TRBD2 (6 bases each). The germline CDR1 and CDR2 sequences are MGHRA and YSYEKL. V lost 5 bases to trimming and J lost 4 bases, with 18 bases between them. The CDR3 runs 16 residues. CDR3 protein: CASSKTGTPSYNEQFF. CDR3 sequence (DNA): TGCGCCAGCAGCAAAACAGGGACTCCCTCGTACAATGAGCAGTTCTTC.

Only one count was recorded for this clone. Relative to the germline gene, one junction end is altered; a read error may explain this. The chain carries TRBV6-5 and TRBJ2-2; 10 bases map to TRBD1. Germline assignment: CDR1 MNHEY and CDR2 SVGAGI. The CDR3 loop spans 13 amino acids. The CDR3 DNA sequence: TGTGCCAGCAGTTACTCCGGGACAGGGGATCTGTTTTTT. This gives the protein CASSYSGTGDLFF.

The chain employs TRBV19 and TRBJ2-7, with D possibly called TRBD1 or TRBD2 (5 bases each). The CDR3 has 15 residues. From germline, CDR1 is LNHDA and CDR2 SQIVND (reference sequence). Trimming stripped 6 bases from V and 2 bases from J, with 17 bases between. The CDR3 loop reads CASSRSWDGPYEQYF. The DNA of the CDR3 is TGTGCCAGTAGCCGAAGCTGGGACGGACCCTACGAGCAGTACTTC.

The CDR3 nucleotides are TGTGCCAGCAGCCCTGAGGTCCCAAACACCTACGAGCAGTACTTC. Encoded protein: CASSPEVPNTYEQYF. The V and J genes are TRBV27 and TRBJ2-7; D is ambiguous. Trimming left V 6 bases short and J 2 bases short, with 17 bases between. This CDR3 is built from 15 residues. Germline loops: CDR1 MNHEY, CDR2 SMNVEV (reference sequence).

This sequence joins TRBV6-5 and TRBJ1-6; 7 bases are a match to TRBD1. CDR3 size: 15 residues. The germline V gene encodes CDR1 MNHEY and CDR2 SVGAGI. Trimming cost V 6 bases and J 8 bases; bases outside gene matches: 10. In DNA form, the CDR3 reads TGTGCCAGCAGCCTACTGACAGGGTTGGATTCACCCCTCCACTTT. The encoded protein is CASSLLTGLDSPLHF.

J is TRBJ1-1 and V is TRBV10-1; no reliable D call. V was clipped by 7 bases and J by 1 base, with 13 bases between them. The CDR3 totals 14 residues. Germline V gene sequence: CDR1 WNHNN, CDR2 SYGVQD (reference sequence). The CDR3 nucleotides read TGCGCCAGCAAACTGTGGCAGTCGAACACTGAAGCTTTCTTT. It specifies CASKLWQSNTEAFF.

The chain employs TRBV19 and TRBJ2-7; D uncertain. The CDR3 contains 16 residues. Per germline, CDR1 LNHDA and CDR2 SQIVND (reference sequence). V was pared by 4 bases and J by 3 bases, with 19 bases between. CDR3 region: CASSTTEASSLYEQYF. CDR3 sequence (DNA): TGTGCCAGTAGTACAACCGAGGCGAGTAGTCTCTACGAGCAGTACTTC.

V is TRBV29-1 and J is TRBJ2-1, with 12 positions matching TRBD2. The length of the CDR3 is 18 residues. CDR1 SQVTM and CDR2 ANQGSEA come from the germline V gene. V shed 0 bases, J shed 4 bases, and the junction held 10 bases outside the gene matches. CDR3 region: CSVEDPMTSGSSYNEQFF. DNA for the CDR3: TGCAGCGTTGAAGATCCCATGACTAGCGGGAGTTCTTACAATGAGCAGTTCTTC.

The rearrangement joins TRBV5-6 to TRBJ1-6; D is possibly TRBD1 (5 bases). Trimming pared 0 bases from V and 4 bases from J, leaving 11 bases between. The CDR3 runs to 16 residues. Germline V gene data show CDR1 as SGHDT and CDR2 as YYEEEE. This CDR3 reads CASSLAWGDYNSPLHF. The CDR3 nucleotides read TGTGCCAGCAGCTTGGCCTGGGGGGATTATAATTCACCCCTCCACTTT.

This rearrangement joins TRBV28 to TRBJ2-5, with 7 bases matching TRBD2. The V segment lost 6 bases and the J segment 2 bases; nucleotides outside the gene matches: 3. CDR1 is MDHEN and CDR2 is SYDVKM in the germline V gene. The CDR3 runs 13 residues. CDR3 sequence: CASRPGRQETQYF. The CDR3 nucleotides read TGTGCCAGCAGGCCCGGGAGGCAAGAGACCCAGTACTTC.

This clone was detected only once. The gene calls are TRBV9 and TRBJ1-4, with a tentative D call TRBD1 (5 bases). There are 15 residues in the CDR3. V was shortened by 3 bases and J by 3 bases, with 12 bases between the two germline ends. CDR1 is SGDLS, CDR2 YYNGEE, per germline. The CDR3 DNA sequence: TGTGCCAGCAGCGAGAGGGACGGCCCTAATGAAAAACTGTTTTTT. This translates into CASSERDGPNEKLFF.

V is TRBV4-1 and J is TRBJ2-1; the match to TRBD2 covers 10 bases. V was clipped by 4 bases and J by 6 bases; unmatched bases: 12. Germline V lookup: CDR1 MGHRA, CDR2 YSYEKL. The CDR3 extends over 17 amino acids. The CDR3 nucleotides read TGCGCCAGCAGCCGAACGAAGGGAGCGGGGGGGCCCAATGAGCAGTTCTTC. Translation: CASSRTKGAGGPNEQFF.

The gene calls are TRBV27 and TRBJ1-4, with 7 bases aligning to TRBD1. The germline CDR1 and CDR2 sequences are MNHEY and SMNVEV (reference sequence). With 2 bases clipped from V and 8 bases from J, the junction kept 5 bases outside the gene matches. The CDR3 loop spans 14 amino acids. The CDR3 loop reads CASSLLGTAEKLFF. For the CDR3, the DNA is TGTGCCAGCAGTTTACTTGGGACAGCCGAAAAACTGTTTTTT.

J is TRBJ2-3 and V is TRBV30; D is possibly TRBD2 (6 bases). CDR1 is GTSNPN, CDR2 SVGIG, per germline (reference sequence). This CDR3 comprises 16 residues. The V and J ends lost 1 base and 1 base respectively, with 15 bases between them. The CDR3 spells CAWSDGSASGTDTQYF. In DNA form, the CDR3 reads TGTGCCTGGAGTGACGGGAGCGCGTCGGGCACAGATACGCAGTATTTT. The full variable domain, its missing parts supplied by reference TRBV30 and TRBJ2-3, is SQTIHQWPATLVQPVGSPLSLECTVEGTSNPNLYWYRQAAGRGLQLLFYSVGIGQISSEVPQNLSASRPQDRQFILSSKKLLLSDSGFYLCAWSDGSASGTDTQYFGPGTRLTVL.

The chain links TRBV27 to TRBJ1-1; possibly TRBD1 for D (6 bases). CDR3 length: 12 residues. CDR1 is MNHEY and CDR2 is SMNVEV in the germline V gene (reference sequence). Trimming left V 4 bases short and J 5 bases short, with 8 bases between. The CDR3 DNA sequence: TGTGCCAGCAGTTCAGGGGCGACTGAAGCTTTCTTT. Its translation is CASSSGATEAFF.

The V call is TRBV19, the J call TRBJ2-5; D possibly uses TRBD1 or TRBD2 (5 bases each). The CDR3 extends over 15 amino acids. Germline V gene data show CDR1 as LNHDA and CDR2 as SQIVND (reference sequence). Deletions cut 7 bases from V and 5 bases from J, with 20 bases between. CDR3 protein: CASTPSEGTGETQYF. The CDR3 coding sequence is TGTGCCAGTACTCCTTCTGAGGGGACCGGGGAGACCCAGTACTTC.

The chain carries TRBV5-1 and TRBJ2-4; 9 positions agree with TRBD2. After removal of 0 bases from V and 6 bases from J, the junction contained 7 bases not matched to a gene. CDR1 is SGHRS, CDR2 YFSETQ, per germline. CDR3 length equals 16 residues. DNA of the CDR3: TGCGCCAGCAGCTTGGTGGCGGGAGGGCTGTCAAACATTCAGTACTTC. Its translation: CASSLVAGGLSNIQYF.

This clone was seen once. J is TRBJ2-1 and V is TRBV27; D tentatively reads TRBD1 or TRBD2 (5 bases each). With 4 bases removed from V and 5 bases from J, the gap between germline ends came to 12 bases. The CDR3 loop spans 14 amino acids. Germline assignment: CDR1 MNHEY and CDR2 SMNVEV (reference sequence). The CDR3 spells CASSYGAGNNEQFF. Here the CDR3 DNA reads TGTGCCAGCAGTTACGGGGCCGGAAACAATGAGCAGTTCTTC.

This clone was observed a single time. The chain has TRBV7-9 and TRBJ1-1; D might be TRBD1 (5 bases). CDR3 length equals 16 residues. Looked up from germline, CDR1 is SEHNR and CDR2 is FQNEAQ (reference sequence). V was cut by 4 bases and J by 5 bases, with 20 bases left in between. The CDR3 bases are TGTGCCAGCAGCTCCAGGGAATACTCGGCGGAGACTGAAGCTTTCTTT. As protein: CASSSREYSAETEAFF.

In regard to this clone: Other DNA sequences in this sample translate to the same CDR3. The chain employs TRBV27 and TRBJ2-2; D may correspond to TRBD1 or TRBD2 (6 bases each). The CDR3 is 15 residues long. The V gene's germline CDR1 is MNHEY and CDR2 SMNVEV (reference sequence). Trimming removed 2 bases from V and 1 base from J, with 8 bases in between. The DNA for the CDR3 is TGTGCCAGCAGTTTAGAGGGGGGGAACACCGGGGAGCTGTTTTTT. This encodes CASSLEGGNTGELFF.